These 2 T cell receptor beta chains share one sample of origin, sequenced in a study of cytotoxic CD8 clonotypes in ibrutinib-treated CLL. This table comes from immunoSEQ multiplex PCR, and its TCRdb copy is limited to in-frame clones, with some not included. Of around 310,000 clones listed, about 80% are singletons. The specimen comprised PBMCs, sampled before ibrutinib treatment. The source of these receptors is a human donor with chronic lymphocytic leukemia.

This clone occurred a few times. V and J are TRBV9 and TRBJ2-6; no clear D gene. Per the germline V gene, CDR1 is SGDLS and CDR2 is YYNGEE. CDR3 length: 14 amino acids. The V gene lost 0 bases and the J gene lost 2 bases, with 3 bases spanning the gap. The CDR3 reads CASSVVPGANVLTF. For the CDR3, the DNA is TGTGCCAGCAGCGTAGTCCCTGGGGCCAACGTCCTGACTTTC.

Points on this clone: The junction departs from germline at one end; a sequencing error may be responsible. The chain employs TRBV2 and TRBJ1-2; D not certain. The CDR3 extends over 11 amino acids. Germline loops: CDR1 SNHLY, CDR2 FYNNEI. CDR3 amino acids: CASREGWGYTF. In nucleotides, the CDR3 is TGTGCCAGCAGGGAAGGGTGGGGCTACACCTTC.